These 16 T cell receptor beta chains were sequenced from one sample in a study of graft-versus-host responses after intestinal transplantation. For these TCRs, the target antigens are not known. TCRdb's copy holds only in-frame clones and misses some; the assay was immunoSEQ multiplex PCR. The sample shows 140,000 or so clones, 80% to 95% of them seen only once. The source material was unstimulated CD4+ T cells sorted from spleen or lymph node cells, sampled before intestinal transplant. Receptor source: a human donor who received an intestinal transplant.

This chain links TRBV7-9 with TRBJ2-1, with 8 bases lining up with TRBD2. Losses at the gene ends were 4 bases for V and 2 bases for J; bases not matched to a gene: 10. The CDR3 runs to 17 residues. Germline CDR1 and CDR2: SEHNR and FQNEAQ (reference sequence). The CDR3 spells CASSSPASGGTYNEQFF. CDR3 nucleotide sequence: TGTGCCAGCAGCTCGCCCGCTTCGGGAGGGACCTACAATGAGCAGTTCTTC.

This clone was observed once. The chain couples TRBV7-3 to TRBJ1-1; D is undetermined. Trimming stripped 4 bases from V and 8 bases from J, with 14 bases between. From germline, CDR1 is SGHTA and CDR2 FQGTGA. This CDR3 has 13 residues. Written as DNA, the CDR3 is TGTGCCAGCAGCTCTCGGACGGGCCAGGAAGCTTTCTTT. Amino acid sequence: CASSSRTGQEAFF. Combining the CDR3 with reference TRBV7-3 and TRBJ1-1 gives the whole variable domain GAGVSQTPSNKVTEKGKYVELRCDPISGHTALYWYRQSLGQGPEFLIYFQGTGAADDSGLPNDRFFAVRPEGSVSTLKIQRTERGDSAVYLCASSSRTGQEAFFGQGTRLTVV.

The rearrangement uses TRBV19 and TRBJ1-5, with a tentative D call TRBD1 (6 bases). Germline V gene lookup returns CDR1 LNHDA and CDR2 SQIVND (reference sequence). This CDR3 contains 15 residues. V gave up 8 bases and J gave up 6 bases, with 20 bases separating them. The CDR3 protein is CASPALQGLGQPQHF. CDR3 DNA: TGTGCCAGTCCCGCTTTACAGGGTCTGGGTCAGCCCCAGCATTTT.

This rearrangement joins TRBV7-3 to TRBJ2-1; 9 bases match TRBD2. The ends lost 4 bases at V and 4 bases at J; junction bases unmatched: 5. CDR3 length: 15 residues. The germline CDR1 and CDR2 sequences are SGHTA and FQGTGA. The CDR3 spells CASSSGTSIYNEQFF. CDR3 nucleotide sequence: TGTGCCAGCAGCTCCGGGACTAGCATTTACAATGAGCAGTTCTTC.

The chain links TRBV5-1 to TRBJ1-1; tentative D call: TRBD1 (5 bases). V was trimmed by 2 bases and J by 2 bases, leaving 10 bases between them. Germline V lookup: CDR1 SGHRS, CDR2 YFSETQ. This CDR3 region has 14 residues. The CDR3 protein is CASSFSQGNTEAFF. DNA for the CDR3: TGCGCCAGCAGCTTTTCTCAGGGAAACACTGAAGCTTTCTTT.

The V call is TRBV5-1, the J call TRBJ2-2; D is unresolved. There are 15 residues in the CDR3. The ends were cut back, 2 bases at V and 0 bases at J, with 8 bases in the middle. Germline V CDR1 and CDR2: SGHRS, YFSETQ. CDR3 amino acids: CASSFGTANTGELFF. For the CDR3, the DNA is TGCGCCAGCAGCTTCGGAACGGCGAACACCGGGGAGCTGTTTTTT.

The chain employs TRBV2 and TRBJ2-5; no clear D gene. The CDR3 sequence is 14 residues long. Germline CDR1 and CDR2: SNHLY and FYNNEI. V was pared by 5 bases and J by 0 bases, with 10 bases between. CDR3 nucleotides: TGTGCCAGCAGTTGGCGGACGAACCAAGAGACCCAGTACTTC. Encoded protein: CASSWRTNQETQYF.

This clone was detected once. V is TRBV5-4 and J is TRBJ1-3, with no clear D. CDR1 and CDR2 (germline): SGHNT, YYREEE (reference sequence). V dropped 2 bases and J dropped 0 bases, with 24 bases sitting between them. The CDR3 is made up of 20 amino acids. The DNA of the CDR3 is TGTGCCAGCAGCTTTTCCGGGGTATACCCACCCGAGGACTCTGGAAACACCATATATTTT. Protein: CASSFSGVYPPEDSGNTIYF.

This chain joins TRBV7-8 and TRBJ2-3; D not certain. CDR3 length: 16 residues. CDR1 and CDR2 (germline): SGHVS, FQNEAQ. Deletions cut 3 bases from V and 0 bases from J, with 13 bases between. CDR3: CASSFRATLSTDTQYF. The DNA of the CDR3 is TGTGCCAGCAGCTTTAGGGCTACCTTGAGCACAGATACGCAGTATTTT.

This chain joins TRBV11-3 and TRBJ2-5, with D possibly TRBD1 on 6 matching bases. Trimming took 5 bases from V and 5 from J, leaving 15 bases between them. Per germline, CDR1 SGHNT and CDR2 YENEEA. This CDR3 contains 14 residues. In nucleotides, the CDR3 is TGTGCCAGCAGCCACAGGGATGGCGAGGAGACCCAGTACTTC. This sequence encodes CASSHRDGEETQYF.

The chain links TRBV10-3 to TRBJ1-5; D is possibly TRBD1 (5 bases). This CDR3 region has 13 residues. Germline CDR1 reads ENHRY; CDR2 reads SYGVKD. Trimming shortened V by 7 bases and J by 1 base, and 8 bases separated the two germline ends. CDR3 in DNA: TGTGCCATCACCGGACAAAGCAATCAGCCCCAGCATTTT. It codes for CAITGQSNQPQHF.

This clone has a single count. The chain couples TRBV6-6 to TRBJ2-4, with 9 bases identical to TRBD1. Germline CDR1 is MNHNY and CDR2 is SVGAGI (reference sequence). V lost 5 bases, J lost 0 bases, and 5 bases stayed unmatched. CDR3 length: 16 amino acids. CDR3 bases: TGTGCCAGCAGTCCGACAGGGGGATTAGCCAAAAACATTCAGTACTTC. Residues: CASSPTGGLAKNIQYF.

The V call is TRBV15, the J call TRBJ2-5, with 7 bases lining up with TRBD2. V lost 0 bases, J lost 14 bases, and 9 bases stayed unmatched. Germline lookup yields CDR1 LNHNV and CDR2 YYDKDF (reference sequence). The CDR3 has 13 residues. CDR3 residues: CATSRDSKGLEYF. CDR3 nucleotides: TGTGCCACCAGCAGAGATTCGAAAGGACTAGAATACTTC.

The CDR3 loop reads CASSPIGLIKETQYF. The CDR3, as DNA: TGTGCCAGCAGCCCCATAGGACTAATTAAAGAGACCCAGTACTTC. J is TRBJ2-5 and V is TRBV9; D may be TRBD2 (6 bases). Trimming stripped 4 bases from V and 3 bases from J, with 16 bases between. Germline lookup yields CDR1 SGDLS and CDR2 YYNGEE. The CDR3 has 15 amino acids.

The sample holds one count of this clone. V is TRBV7-9 and J is TRBJ2-5; 15 positions agree with TRBD2. Trimming took 4 bases from V and 4 from J; bases not matched to a gene: 10. Germline values: CDR1 SEHNR, CDR2 FQNEAQ (reference sequence). The CDR3 length is 18 residues. The CDR3 protein is CASSSRTSGRGPRETQYF. The CDR3 bases are TGTGCCAGCAGCTCCCGGACTAGCGGGAGGGGGCCAAGAGAGACCCAGTACTTC.

This clone was picked up a small number of times. This sample also contains other DNA sequences that code for the same CDR3. The genes are TRBV5-1 and TRBJ1-1; no firm D call. CDR1 and CDR2 (germline): SGHRS, YFSETQ. Trimming took off 0 bases at V and 3 bases at J, with 6 bases between the two ends. The CDR3 spans 13 residues. The CDR3 coding sequence is TGCGCCAGCAGCTTGGGCGGGGACACTGAAGCTTTCTTT. It encodes CASSLGGDTEAFF.